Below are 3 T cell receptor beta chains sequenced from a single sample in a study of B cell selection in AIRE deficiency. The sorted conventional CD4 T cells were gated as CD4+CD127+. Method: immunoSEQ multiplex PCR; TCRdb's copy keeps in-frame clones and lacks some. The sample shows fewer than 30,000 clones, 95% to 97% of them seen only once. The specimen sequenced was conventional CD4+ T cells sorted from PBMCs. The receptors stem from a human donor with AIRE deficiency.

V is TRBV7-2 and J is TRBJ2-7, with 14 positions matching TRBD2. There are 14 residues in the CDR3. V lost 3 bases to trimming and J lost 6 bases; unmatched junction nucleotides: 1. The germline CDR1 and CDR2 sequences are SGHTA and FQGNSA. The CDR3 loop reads CASSLGLAGAEQYF. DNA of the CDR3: TGTGCCAGCAGCTTGGGACTAGCGGGAGCCGAGCAGTACTTC. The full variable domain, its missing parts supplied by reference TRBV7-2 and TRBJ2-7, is GAGVSQSPSNKVTEKGKDVELRCDPISGHTALYWYRQSLGQGLEFLIYFQGNSAPDKSGLPSDRFSAERTGGSVSTLTIQRTQQEDSAVYLCASSLGLAGAEQYFGPGTRLTVT.

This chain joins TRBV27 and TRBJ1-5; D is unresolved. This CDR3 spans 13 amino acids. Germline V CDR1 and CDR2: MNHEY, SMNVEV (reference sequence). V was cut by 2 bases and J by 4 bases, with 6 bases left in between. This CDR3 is CASSLILNQPQHF. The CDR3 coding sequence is TGTGCCAGCAGTTTAATCCTGAATCAGCCCCAGCATTTT.

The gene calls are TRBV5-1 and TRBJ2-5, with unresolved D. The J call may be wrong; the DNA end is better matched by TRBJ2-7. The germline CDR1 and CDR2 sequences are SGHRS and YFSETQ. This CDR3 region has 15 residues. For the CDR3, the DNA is TGCGCCAGCAGCTTGGGTGGGGAACTCGGCTACGAGCAGTACTTC. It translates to CASSLGGELGYEQYF.